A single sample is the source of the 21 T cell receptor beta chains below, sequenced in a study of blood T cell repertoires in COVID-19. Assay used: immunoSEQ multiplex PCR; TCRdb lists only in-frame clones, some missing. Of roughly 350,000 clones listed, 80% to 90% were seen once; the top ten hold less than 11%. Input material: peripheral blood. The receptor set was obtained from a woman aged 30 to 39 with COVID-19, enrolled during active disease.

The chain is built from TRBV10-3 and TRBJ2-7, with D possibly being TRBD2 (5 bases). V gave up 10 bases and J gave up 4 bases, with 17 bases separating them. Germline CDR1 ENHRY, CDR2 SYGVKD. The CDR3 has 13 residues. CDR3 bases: TGTGCCACGAACGTCGCGAGGGAATACGAGCAGTACTTC. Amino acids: CATNVAREYEQYF.

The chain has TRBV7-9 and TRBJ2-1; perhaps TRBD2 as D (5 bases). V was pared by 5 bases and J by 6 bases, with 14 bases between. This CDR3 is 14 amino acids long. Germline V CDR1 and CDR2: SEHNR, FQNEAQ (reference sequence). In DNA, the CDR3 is TGTGCCAGCAGCAATGTTCGTACTAGCAATGAGCAGTTCTTC. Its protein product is CASSNVRTSNEQFF.

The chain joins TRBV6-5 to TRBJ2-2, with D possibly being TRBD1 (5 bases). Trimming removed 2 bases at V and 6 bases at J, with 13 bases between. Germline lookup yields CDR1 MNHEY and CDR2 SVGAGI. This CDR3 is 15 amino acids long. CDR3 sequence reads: CASSYRPGQAGELFF. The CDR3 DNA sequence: TGTGCCAGCAGTTACCGACCAGGGCAAGCCGGGGAGCTGTTTTTT.

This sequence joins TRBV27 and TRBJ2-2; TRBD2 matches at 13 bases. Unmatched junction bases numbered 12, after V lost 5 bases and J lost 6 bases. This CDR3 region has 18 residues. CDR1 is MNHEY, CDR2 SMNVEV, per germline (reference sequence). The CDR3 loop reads CASSKTPQGLAGPGELFF. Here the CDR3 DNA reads TGTGCCAGCAGTAAAACTCCACAGGGACTAGCGGGACCCGGGGAGCTGTTTTTT.

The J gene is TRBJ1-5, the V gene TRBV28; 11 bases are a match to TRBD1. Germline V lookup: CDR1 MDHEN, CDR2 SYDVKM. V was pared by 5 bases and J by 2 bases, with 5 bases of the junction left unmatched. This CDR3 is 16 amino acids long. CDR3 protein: CASSPWTGGGNQPQHF. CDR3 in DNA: TGTGCCAGCAGTCCCTGGACAGGGGGCGGCAATCAGCCCCAGCATTTT.

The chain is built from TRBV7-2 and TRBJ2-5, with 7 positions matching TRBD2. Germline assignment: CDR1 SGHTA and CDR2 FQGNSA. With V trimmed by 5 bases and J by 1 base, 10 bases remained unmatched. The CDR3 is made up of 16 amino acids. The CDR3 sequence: CASSPTFLAAQETQYF. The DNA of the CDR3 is TGTGCCAGCAGCCCGACTTTCCTAGCGGCCCAAGAGACCCAGTACTTC.

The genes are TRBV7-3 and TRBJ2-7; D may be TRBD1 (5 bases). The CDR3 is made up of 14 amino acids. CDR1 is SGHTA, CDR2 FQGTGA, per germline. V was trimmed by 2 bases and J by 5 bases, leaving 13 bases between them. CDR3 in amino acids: CASSLGQGPHEQYF. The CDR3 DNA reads TGTGCCAGCAGCTTAGGGCAGGGCCCCCACGAGCAGTACTTC.

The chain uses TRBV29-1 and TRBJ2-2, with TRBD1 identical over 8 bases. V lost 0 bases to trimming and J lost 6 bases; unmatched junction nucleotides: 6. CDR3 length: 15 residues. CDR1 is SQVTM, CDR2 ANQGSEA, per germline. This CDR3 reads CSVEDRQGYPGELFF. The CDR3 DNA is TGCAGCGTTGAAGACCGACAGGGGTACCCCGGGGAGCTGTTTTTT.

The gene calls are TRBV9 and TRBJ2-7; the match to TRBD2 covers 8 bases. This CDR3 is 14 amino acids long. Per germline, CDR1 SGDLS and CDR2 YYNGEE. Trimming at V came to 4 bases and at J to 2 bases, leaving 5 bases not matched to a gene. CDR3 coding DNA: TGTGCCAGCAGCCCCTCGGGGGGGGCCTACGAGCAGTACTTC. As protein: CASSPSGGAYEQYF.

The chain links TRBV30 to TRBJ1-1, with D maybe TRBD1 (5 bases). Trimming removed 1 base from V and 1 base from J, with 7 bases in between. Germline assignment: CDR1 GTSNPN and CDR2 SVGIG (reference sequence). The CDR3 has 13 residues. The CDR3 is CAWSARENTEAFF. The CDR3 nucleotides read TGTGCCTGGAGTGCCAGGGAGAACACTGAAGCTTTCTTT.

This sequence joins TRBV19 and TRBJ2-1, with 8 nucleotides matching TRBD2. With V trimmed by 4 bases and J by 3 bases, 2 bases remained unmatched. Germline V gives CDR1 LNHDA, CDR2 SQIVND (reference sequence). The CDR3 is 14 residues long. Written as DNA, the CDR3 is TGTGCCAGTAGTAAGAGCGGGAGCTACAATGAGCAGTTCTTC. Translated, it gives CASSKSGSYNEQFF. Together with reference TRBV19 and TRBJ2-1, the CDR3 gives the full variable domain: DGGITQSPKYLFRKEGQNVTLSCEQNLNHDAMYWYRQDPGQGLRLIYYSQIVNDFQKGDIAEGYSVSREKKESFPLTVTSAQKNPTAFYLCASSKSGSYNEQFFGPGTRLTVL.

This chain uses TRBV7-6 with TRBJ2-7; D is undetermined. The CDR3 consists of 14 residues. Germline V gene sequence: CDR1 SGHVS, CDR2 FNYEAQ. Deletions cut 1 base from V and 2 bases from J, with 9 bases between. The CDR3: CASSLGISPYEQYF. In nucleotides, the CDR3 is TGTGCCAGCAGCTTAGGGATTAGCCCCTACGAGCAGTACTTC.

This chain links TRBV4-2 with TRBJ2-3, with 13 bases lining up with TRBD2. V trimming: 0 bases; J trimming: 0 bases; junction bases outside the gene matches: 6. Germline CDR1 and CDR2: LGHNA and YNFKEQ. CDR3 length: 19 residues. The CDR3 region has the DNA TGTGCCAGCAGCCAAGAAACTAGCGGGAGGGCCGGGAGCACAGATACGCAGTATTTT. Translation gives CASSQETSGRAGSTDTQYF.

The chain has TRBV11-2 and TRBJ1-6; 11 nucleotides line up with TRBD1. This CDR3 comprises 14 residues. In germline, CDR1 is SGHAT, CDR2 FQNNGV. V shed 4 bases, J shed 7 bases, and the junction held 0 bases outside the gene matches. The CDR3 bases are TGTGCCAGCAGCTGGGACAGGGGGAATTCACCCCTCCACTTT. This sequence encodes CASSWDRGNSPLHF.

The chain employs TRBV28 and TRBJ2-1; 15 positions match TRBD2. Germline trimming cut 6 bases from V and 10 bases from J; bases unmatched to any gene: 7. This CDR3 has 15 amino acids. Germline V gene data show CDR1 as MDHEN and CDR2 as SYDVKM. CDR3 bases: TGTGCCAGCAGCCAGGGGGGACTAGCGGGAGGCGAGCAGTTCTTC. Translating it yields CASSQGGLAGGEQFF.

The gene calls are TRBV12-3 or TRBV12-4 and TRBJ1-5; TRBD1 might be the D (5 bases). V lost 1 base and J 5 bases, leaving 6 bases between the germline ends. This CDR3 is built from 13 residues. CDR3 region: CASSLGGHQPQHF. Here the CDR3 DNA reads TGTGCCAGCAGTTTAGGGGGCCATCAGCCCCAGCATTTT.

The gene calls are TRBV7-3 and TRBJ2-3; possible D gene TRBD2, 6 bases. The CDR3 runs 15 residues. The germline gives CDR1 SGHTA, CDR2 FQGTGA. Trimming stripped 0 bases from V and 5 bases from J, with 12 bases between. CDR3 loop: CASSLTGGKLDTQYF. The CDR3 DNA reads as TGTGCCAGCAGCTTAACTGGCGGGAAGTTAGATACGCAGTATTTT.

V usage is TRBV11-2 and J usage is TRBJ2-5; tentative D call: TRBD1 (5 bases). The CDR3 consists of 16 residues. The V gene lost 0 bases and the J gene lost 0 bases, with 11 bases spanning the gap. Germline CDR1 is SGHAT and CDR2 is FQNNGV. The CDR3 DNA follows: TGTGCCAGCAGCTTAGATCCGAGGACATACCAAGAGACCCAGTACTTC. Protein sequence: CASSLDPRTYQETQYF.

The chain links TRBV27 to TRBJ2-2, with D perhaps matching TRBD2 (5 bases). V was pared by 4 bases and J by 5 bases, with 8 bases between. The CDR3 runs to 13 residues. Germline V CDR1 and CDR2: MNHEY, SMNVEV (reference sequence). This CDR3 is CASSWTLTGELFF. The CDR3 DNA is TGTGCCAGCAGTTGGACTCTGACCGGGGAGCTGTTTTTT.

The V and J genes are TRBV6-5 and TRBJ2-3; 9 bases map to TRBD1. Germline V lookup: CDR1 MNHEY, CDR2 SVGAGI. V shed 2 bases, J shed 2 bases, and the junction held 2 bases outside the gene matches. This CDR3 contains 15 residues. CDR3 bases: TGTGCCAGCAGTTACGGGACAGGGTCCACAGATACGCAGTATTTT. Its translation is CASSYGTGSTDTQYF.

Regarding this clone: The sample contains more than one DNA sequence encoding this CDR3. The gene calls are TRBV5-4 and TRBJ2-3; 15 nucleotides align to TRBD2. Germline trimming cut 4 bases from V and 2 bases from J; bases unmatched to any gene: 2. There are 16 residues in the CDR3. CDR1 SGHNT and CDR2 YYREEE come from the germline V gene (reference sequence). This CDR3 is CASSRTSGRATDTQYF. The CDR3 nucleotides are TGTGCCAGCAGCCGGACTAGCGGGAGGGCCACAGATACGCAGTATTTT.